The 13 T cell receptor beta chains below were found in one sample sequenced in a study of T cells in Graves' hyperthyroidism and ophthalmopathy. The CDR3 regions of TCR beta were amplified from RNA transcripts. An initial round of RT-PCR targeting the TCR CDR3 relied on the HTBI primer set. TCRdb processed the multiplex PCR reads anew with MiXCR; each CDR3 protein has one entry. In the table there are 220,000 or so distinct CDR3 sequences, about 16% of which are singletons. The source material was blood. These receptors were taken from a woman aged 18-35 years with Graves' ophthalmopathy.

This clonotype was detected many times. The rearrangement uses TRBV7-6 and TRBJ2-7, with D tentatively TRBD1 (5 bases). This CDR3 spans 17 amino acids. The ends were cut back, 1 base at V and 0 bases at J, with 16 bases in the middle. Germline V gene sequence: CDR1 SGHVS, CDR2 FNYEAQ. This chain's CDR3 is CASSLGTLGATSYEQYF. The CDR3, as DNA: TGTGCCAGCAGCTTAGGGACCTTAGGGGCTACCTCCTACGAGCAGTACTTC.

The chain uses TRBV20-1 and TRBJ2-7; D may be TRBD2 (6 bases). Per the germline V gene, CDR1 is DFQATT and CDR2 is SNEGSKA (reference sequence). The length of the CDR3 is 15 residues. Trimming left V 3 bases short and J 4 bases short, with 19 bases between. DNA for the CDR3: TGCAGTGCTAGGCCGGACTACTCTGAAGGTTACGAGCAGTACTTC. This sequence encodes CSARPDYSEGYEQYF.

CDR3 sequence: CASSLYDPTGELFF. Written as DNA, the CDR3 is TGTGCCAGCAGTTTATATGATCCCACCGGGGAGCTGTTTTTT. V is TRBV27 and J is TRBJ2-2; D not certain. CDR3 length: 14 amino acids. The ends were cut back, 1 base at V and 4 bases at J, with 7 bases in the middle. Germline V gene lookup returns CDR1 MNHEY and CDR2 SMNVEV (reference sequence).

At least ten counts were recorded for this clonotype. This chain connects TRBV6-2 or TRBV6-3 to TRBJ2-5; the match to TRBD2 covers 11 bases. CDR3 size: 17 residues. Per the germline V gene, CDR1 is MNHEY and CDR2 is SVGEGT. Trimming took 3 bases from V and 2 from J; bases not matched to a gene: 8. CDR3 amino acids: CASSYRLAGGVQETQYF. The CDR3 DNA is TGTGCCAGCAGTTATCGGCTAGCGGGAGGAGTACAAGAGACCCAGTACTTC.

This clonotype has at least ten counts. The chain is built from TRBV28 and TRBJ2-1; D may be TRBD2 (6 bases). From germline, CDR1 is MDHEN and CDR2 SYDVKM. With 2 bases removed from V and 1 base from J, the gap between germline ends came to 18 bases. The CDR3 consists of 18 residues. CDR3 bases: TGTGCCAGCAGTTTAACCCGTTTGGTCGGGGGTTCCTACAATGAGCAGTTCTTC. Its translation is CASSLTRLVGGSYNEQFF.

In this sample, this clonotype turned up many times. This chain connects TRBV7-2 to TRBJ2-2; possibly TRBD1 or TRBD2 for D (6 bases each). V was cut by 5 bases and J by 3 bases, with 19 bases left in between. Germline assignment: CDR1 SGHTA and CDR2 FQGNSA. This CDR3 has 17 residues. DNA for the CDR3: TGTGCCAGCAGCCTACCGGTTCGGGGGCAGCACACCGGGGAGCTGTTTTTT. Amino acid sequence: CASSLPVRGQHTGELFF.

Ten or more counts support this clonotype. This chain links TRBV3-1 with TRBJ2-1; maybe TRBD2 (5 bases). Trimming shortened V by 0 bases and J by 9 bases, and 6 bases separated the two germline ends. This CDR3 spans 12 amino acids. Germline V gives CDR1 LGHDT, CDR2 YNNKEL (reference sequence). The CDR3 region is CASSQEGGEQFF. DNA of the CDR3: TGTGCCAGCAGCCAAGAAGGAGGTGAGCAGTTCTTC.

The rearrangement joins TRBV19 to TRBJ1-2, with unresolved D. V was trimmed by 1 base and J by 2 bases, leaving 20 bases between them. Per the germline V gene, CDR1 is LNHDA and CDR2 is SQIVND (reference sequence). This CDR3 spans 18 amino acids. The CDR3, as DNA: TGTGCCAGTAGTATAGCAACATACGACGACGAAATAAACTATGGCTACACCTTC. Translated, it gives CASSIATYDDEINYGYTF.

This clonotype was detected a few times. The chain carries TRBV19 and TRBJ1-6; maybe TRBD1 (6 bases). CDR1 is LNHDA, CDR2 SQIVND, per germline (reference sequence). This CDR3 spans 18 amino acids. V was pared by 6 bases and J by 0 bases, with 18 bases between. The CDR3 protein is CASRTDSFHSSYNSPLHF. The CDR3 nucleotides read TGTGCCAGTAGGACGGACAGCTTCCATAGCTCCTATAATTCACCCCTCCACTTT.

This clonotype appeared many times. This sequence joins TRBV14 and TRBJ1-2; D is unclear. V lost 0 bases to trimming and J lost 6 bases, with 14 bases between them. CDR3 length equals 15 residues. CDR1 is SGHDN, CDR2 FVKESK, per germline. The CDR3 sequence: CASSQEVAEVHGYTF. CDR3 in DNA: TGTGCCAGCAGCCAAGAGGTTGCGGAGGTCCATGGCTACACCTTC.

This clonotype was observed many times. The rearrangement links TRBV6-1 to TRBJ2-7, with 13 bases fitting TRBD2. Germline trimming cut 6 bases from V and 6 bases from J; bases unmatched to any gene: 11. The germline V gene encodes CDR1 MNHNS and CDR2 SASEGT. CDR3 length: 16 amino acids. CDR3 nucleotide sequence: TGTGCCAGCAGCCCAACCACTAGCGGGAGGGCCCCCGAGCAGTACTTC. Translation: CASSPTTSGRAPEQYF.

This clonotype was recorded many times. The rearrangement uses TRBV28 and TRBJ2-5, with D maybe TRBD2 (6 bases). V lost 3 bases, J lost 5 bases, and 16 bases lay in between. The germline gives CDR1 MDHEN, CDR2 SYDVKM. This CDR3 contains 15 residues. The CDR3, as DNA: TGTGCCAGCAGTTTCGTCGGAGGGTGGGACGAGACCCAGTACTTC. Protein: CASSFVGGWDETQYF.

This clonotype showed up many times. The J gene is TRBJ1-2, the V gene TRBV5-1; D is undetermined. The germline V gene has CDR1 SGHRS and CDR2 YFSETQ. This CDR3 region has 15 residues. Trimming pared 4 bases from V and 4 bases from J, leaving 17 bases between. The CDR3 reads CASSPHFRRLYGYTF. The DNA of the CDR3 is TGCGCCAGCAGCCCGCACTTCAGGCGACTCTATGGCTACACCTTC. Filled out from reference TRBV5-1 and TRBJ1-2, the complete variable domain reads KAGVTQTPRYLIKTRGQQVTLSCSPISGHRSVSWYQQTPGQGLQFLFEYFSETQRNKGNFPGRFSGRQFSNSRSEMNVSTLELGDSALYLCASSPHFRRLYGYTFGSGTRLTVV.